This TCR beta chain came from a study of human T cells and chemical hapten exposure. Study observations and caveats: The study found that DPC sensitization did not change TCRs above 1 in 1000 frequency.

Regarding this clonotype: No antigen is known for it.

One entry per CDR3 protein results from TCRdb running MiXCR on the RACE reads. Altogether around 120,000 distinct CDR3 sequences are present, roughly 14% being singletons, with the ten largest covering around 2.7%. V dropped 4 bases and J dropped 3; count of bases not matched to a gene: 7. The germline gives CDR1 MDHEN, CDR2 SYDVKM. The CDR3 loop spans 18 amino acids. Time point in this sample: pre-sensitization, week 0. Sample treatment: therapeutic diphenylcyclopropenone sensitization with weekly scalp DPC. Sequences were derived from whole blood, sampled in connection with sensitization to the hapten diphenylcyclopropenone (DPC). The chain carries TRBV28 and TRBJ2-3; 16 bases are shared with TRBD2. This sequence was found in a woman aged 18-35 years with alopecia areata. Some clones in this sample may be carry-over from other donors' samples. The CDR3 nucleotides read TGTGCCAGCAGTTCCGGGACTAGCGGGGGGGTTGGTACAGATACGCAGTATTTT. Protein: CASSSGTSGGVGTDTQYF.